Here is one T cell receptor (beta chain) with its context. How the authors handled the data: Reference gene primers were amplified, and this amplification served to estimate nucleated cell counts. Assay used: immunoSEQ multiplex PCR; TCRdb lists only in-frame clones, some missing. Clonal size and the V and J genes are those of that table, whereas D and trimming came from the DNA. Altogether 100,000 or so clones are present, 80% to 95% being singletons, with the ten largest covering 4% to 4.5%. The sample originates from a study of blood T cell repertoires in COVID-19. Study as a whole: The samples span acute and convalescent COVID-19 from the United States, Italy and Spain.

V was pared by 2 bases and J by 3 bases, with 8 bases between. The germline CDR1 and CDR2 sequences are MNHEY and SVGEGT. CDR3 length equals 13 residues. The clonotype comes from a man younger than 35 with acute or convalescent COVID-19. Material: peripheral blood. The V gene is TRBV6-2 or TRBV6-3, the J gene TRBJ2-7; the D is unclear. This CDR3 reads CASSYGPYYEQYF. The CDR3 coding sequence is TGTGCCAGCAGTTACGGGCCCTACTACGAGCAGTACTTC.